This TCR beta chain was retrieved from a study of T cell responses to AZD1222 COVID-19 vaccine. Clones were read by immunoSEQ multiplex PCR, and TCRdb kept only the in-frame ones, dropping some. This repertoire shows some 190,000 clones, 80% to 95% found once; its top ten account for approximately 1.6%. CDR1 SQVTM and CDR2 ANQGSEA come from the germline V gene. After removal of 7 bases from V and 9 bases from J, the junction contained 8 bases not matched to a gene. This CDR3 is built from 12 residues. The receptor was isolated from an adult who received the AZD1222 COVID-19 vaccine. This chain joins TRBV29-1 and TRBJ1-2, with 10 positions matching TRBD1. Sequenced material: peripheral blood, taken 28 days after the second AZD1222 dose. The CDR3 nucleotides read TGCAGCGCCGCCCGACAGGGGGCTAGCTACACCTTC. Protein product: CSAARQGASYTF.